A selection of T cell receptor beta chains follows, all from one sample in a study of T-cell memory formation after mild COVID-19. TCRdb reanalysed the 5' RACE reads using MiXCR and keeps one entry per CDR3 protein. Among 550,000 to 600,000 distinct CDR3 sequences listed, less than 25% were seen once. What was sequenced was PBMCs or a T cell subset sorted from them (not recorded which). These receptors were obtained from an adult woman who had mild COVID-19 (a few samples of this study predate the infection). Cell type and time point are not known. Each CDR3 is given with its conserved first and last residue. Fields, in order: D gene, J gene, CDR3 length, clone size, V gene, CDR3 DNA, CDR3 protein. A D gene is named only where the DNA matches it firmly. Rows may omit the clone size; those that give it use once, few, many or a size class.

D: TRBD2; J: TRBJ2-1; length: 17; size: .; V: TRBV20-1; DNA: TGCAGTGCTAGTGGGCTAGCGGGGGGCAATAAGTACAATGAGCAGTTCTTC; CDR3: CSASGLAGGNKYNEQFF
D: .; J: TRBJ2-7; length: 15; size: .; V: TRBV25-1; DNA: TGTGCCAGCAGTGGTAGGGGGTCGGTAACCTACGAGCAGTACTTC; CDR3: CASSGRGSVTYEQYF
D: .; J: TRBJ2-5; length: 16; size: few; V: TRBV7-9; DNA: TGTGCCAGCAGCCGCCACGGTCAGGCCGGGCGCGAGACCCAGTACTTC; CDR3: CASSRHGQAGRETQYF
D: TRBD2; J: TRBJ2-1; length: 14; size: .; V: TRBV20-1; DNA: TGCAGTGCCGGTCGCGGGAGCCCCTACAATGAGCAGTTCTTC; CDR3: CSAGRGSPYNEQFF
D: TRBD2; J: TRBJ2-7; length: 15; size: few; V: TRBV20-1; DNA: TGCAGTGCTAGAGATCTTGGGAGGGGTAGAAACGAGCAGTACTTC; CDR3: CSARDLGRGRNEQYF
D: .; J: TRBJ1-1; length: 15; size: .; V: TRBV7-2; DNA: TGTGCCAGCATTGGGCGGGGGGCGCGGAACACTGAAGCTTTCTTT; CDR3: CASIGRGARNTEAFF
D: .; J: TRBJ1-1; length: 14; size: few; V: TRBV6-2/TRBV6-3; DNA: TGTGCCAGCAACCCCGGGACGACGAACACTGAAGCTTTCTTT; CDR3: CASNPGTTNTEAFF
D: TRBD2; J: TRBJ2-1; length: 16; size: few; V: TRBV7-3; DNA: TGTGCCAGCAGCTTAAGGGCTAGCGGGGCCTACAATGAGCAGTTCTTC; CDR3: CASSLRASGAYNEQFF
D: .; J: TRBJ2-3; length: 15; size: few; V: TRBV5-1; DNA: TGCGCCAGCAGCACGAGGGGATCTAGCACAGATACGCAGTATTTT; CDR3: CASSTRGSSTDTQYF
D: TRBD1; J: TRBJ1-2; length: 17; size: .; V: TRBV12-3/TRBV12-4; DNA: TGTGCCAGCAACTCCTATGGGCATACAGGGGGAGGTCATGGCTACACCTTC; CDR3: CASNSYGHTGGGHGYTF
D: .; J: TRBJ1-5; length: 14; size: .; V: TRBV15; DNA: TGTGCCACCAGCAGAGATCGTAGGAATCAGCCCCAGCATTTT; CDR3: CATSRDRRNQPQHF
D: .; J: TRBJ1-2; length: 16; size: few; V: TRBV7-3; DNA: TGTGCCAGCAGCCCCATGGGGGGGGTCCGGGACTATGGCTACACCTTC; CDR3: CASSPMGGVRDYGYTF
D: TRBD1; J: TRBJ2-5; length: 14; size: .; V: TRBV12-3/TRBV12-4; DNA: TGTGCCAGCAGCAGACAGGGGACGCGGGAGACCCAGTACTTC; CDR3: CASSRQGTRETQYF
D: .; J: TRBJ2-3; length: 17; size: .; V: TRBV5-1; DNA: TGCGCCAGCAGCGGTCTTAAGGACACCTCTCTCCAAGAGACCCAGTATTTT; CDR3: CASSGLKDTSLQETQYF
D: TRBD1; J: TRBJ1-6; length: 15; size: .; V: TRBV15; DNA: TGTGCCACCAGCAGGGCCGGTAGGGGGCGATCACCCCTCCACTTT; CDR3: CATSRAGRGRSPLHF
D: .; J: TRBJ1-1; length: 15; size: .; V: TRBV18; DNA: TGTGCCAGCTCCCGACTTATTACCATGAACACTGAAGCTTTCTTT; CDR3: CASSRLITMNTEAFF
D: .; J: TRBJ1-2; length: 13; size: few; V: TRBV12-3/TRBV12-4; DNA: TGTGCCAGCAGTTTGACGGTTAACTATGGCTACACCTTC; CDR3: CASSLTVNYGYTF
D: .; J: TRBJ2-4; length: 17; size: .; V: TRBV18; DNA: TGTGCCAGCTCACGGCCGGGGCTCCAATTAGCCAAAAACATTCAGTACTTC; CDR3: CASSRPGLQLAKNIQYF
D: .; J: TRBJ1-2; length: 15; size: .; V: TRBV7-2; DNA: TGTGCCAGCAGCTTAACGCCGGGGGGAGGCTATGGCTACACCTTC; CDR3: CASSLTPGGGYGYTF
D: .; J: TRBJ2-2; length: 16; size: few; V: TRBV12-3/TRBV12-4; DNA: TGTGCCAGCACCACGCCGGCGGGGTCGGTGACCGGGGAGCTGTTTTTT; CDR3: CASTTPAGSVTGELFF
D: .; J: TRBJ1-1; length: 14; size: few; V: TRBV6-5; DNA: TGTGCCAGCAGCCGTTTAGGGGCCAACACTGAAGCTTTCTTT; CDR3: CASSRLGANTEAFF
D: .; J: TRBJ2-7; length: 13; size: .; V: TRBV7-2; DNA: TGTGCCAGCAGCCCCCTGGGGGGCTACGAGCAGTACTTC; CDR3: CASSPLGGYEQYF
D: .; J: TRBJ2-5; length: 13; size: .; V: TRBV7-3; DNA: TGTGCCAGCAGCTTTACACTAGGAGAGACCCAGTACTTC; CDR3: CASSFTLGETQYF
D: .; J: TRBJ2-2; length: 16; size: few; V: TRBV6-2/TRBV6-3; DNA: TGTGCCAGCAGTTGGACAAGACCAACGAACACCGGGGAGCTGTTTTTT; CDR3: CASSWTRPTNTGELFF
D: TRBD2; J: TRBJ2-7; length: 13; size: .; V: TRBV12-3/TRBV12-4; DNA: TGTGCCAGCAGTCCGACTAGCGGGACGGGGCAGTACTTC; CDR3: CASSPTSGTGQYF
D: .; J: TRBJ1-1; length: 12; size: few; V: TRBV29-1; DNA: TGCAGCGTTGAGAGAGGGGGGACTGAAGCTTTCTTT; CDR3: CSVERGGTEAFF
D: .; J: TRBJ1-1; length: 13; size: .; V: TRBV19; DNA: TGTGCCAGTAGTATCGCCTTGAACACTGAAGCTTTCTTT; CDR3: CASSIALNTEAFF
D: .; J: TRBJ2-7; length: 14; size: few; V: TRBV7-8; DNA: TGTGCCAGCAGCTACCGGGACTTGTCCTACGAGCAGTACTTC; CDR3: CASSYRDLSYEQYF